The 27 T cell receptor beta chains presented below share a single source sample, sequenced in a study of T cells in Graves' hyperthyroidism and ophthalmopathy. Amplification yielded TCR beta CDR3 regions, with RNA transcripts as the source. An initial round of RT-PCR targeting the TCR CDR3 relied on the HTBI primer set. TCRdb re-derived calls from the multiplex PCR reads in MiXCR, one entry per CDR3 protein. The table shows fewer than 350,000 distinct CDR3 sequences, with 13% to 15% occurring only once. Sequences were obtained from blood. The receptors derive from a woman in her forties or fifties with Graves' hyperthyroidism that later progressed to Graves' ophthalmopathy.

The chain couples TRBV28 to TRBJ2-7; D may match TRBD1 or TRBD2 (5 bases each). The CDR3 loop spans 15 amino acids. V was cut by 5 bases and J by 2 bases, with 16 bases left in between. Germline V gene data show CDR1 as MDHEN and CDR2 as SYDVKM. CDR3 residues: CASSKLTGLTYEQYF. DNA for the CDR3: TGTGCCAGCAGTAAGCTAACGGGGCTAACCTACGAGCAGTACTTC.

With respect to this clonotype: A junction boundary mismatches the germline segment, possibly from a read error. This chain joins TRBV4-2 and TRBJ2-6, with 11 bases that match TRBD2. This CDR3 is built from 18 residues. Germline CDR1 and CDR2: LGHNA and YNFKEQ. CDR3 residues: CASSPIAGGYPGANVLTF. CDR3 DNA: TGTGCCAGCAGCCCTATAGCGGGAGGGTATCCTGGGGCCAACGTCCTAACTTTC.

V usage is TRBV27 and J usage is TRBJ2-1; 14 positions match TRBD2. V was clipped by 5 bases and J by 6 bases; unmatched bases: 6. CDR3 size: 16 residues. Germline V CDR1 and CDR2: MNHEY, SMNVEV (reference sequence). The CDR3: CASSLGTSGSGNEQFF. The CDR3 nucleotides are TGTGCCAGCAGTCTCGGGACTAGCGGGAGTGGCAATGAGCAGTTCTTC.

This clonotype was detected ten times or more. The chain uses TRBV29-1 and TRBJ2-7; 7 nucleotides match TRBD1. The CDR3 is 14 residues long. The V gene's germline CDR1 is SQVTM and CDR2 ANQGSEA. V was pared by 4 bases and J by 0 bases, with 6 bases of the junction left unmatched. The CDR3 DNA is TGCAGCGTTGTCCCCAGGGGGAGCTCCTACGAGCAGTACTTC. It translates to CSVVPRGSSYEQYF.

This clonotype appeared many times. This chain uses TRBV18 with TRBJ1-2; D is unresolved. V was pared by 3 bases and J by 4 bases, with 15 bases between. CDR3 size: 15 residues. Germline loops: CDR1 KGHSH, CDR2 LQKENI. The DNA of the CDR3 is TGTGCCAGCTCACCGTCGGGAGGCAGAGGCTATGGCTACACCTTC. Translation: CASSPSGGRGYGYTF.

Turning to this clonotype: Just one base apart from a much larger clone, this may be a read error. The V and J genes are TRBV5-1 and TRBJ1-1, with D possibly matching TRBD1 (5 bases). Trimming stripped 3 bases from V and 3 bases from J, with 12 bases between. Germline-derived CDR1 and CDR2 are SGHRS and YFSETQ. This CDR3 has 14 residues. CDR3 coding DNA: TGCGCCAGCAGCTGGTCGGGGGTGGACACTGAAGCTTTCTTT. Encoded protein: CASSWSGVDTEAFF. Supplemented by reference TRBV5-1 and TRBJ1-1, the full variable domain reads KAGVTQTPRYLIKTRGQQVTLSCSPISGHRSVSWYQQTPGQGLQFLFEYFSETQRNKGNFPGRFSGRQFSNSRSEMNVSTLELGDSALYLCASSWSGVDTEAFFGQGTRLTVV.

In its sample, this clonotype was seen a few times. This chain links TRBV15 with TRBJ2-1, with D possibly called TRBD1 or TRBD2 (5 bases each). The CDR3 length is 15 residues. The germline CDR1 and CDR2 sequences are LNHNV and YYDKDF (reference sequence). The ends were cut back, 5 bases at V and 7 bases at J, with 18 bases in the middle. The CDR3 DNA sequence: TGTGCCACCAGCCCATCCGGGACCAACCTAAATGAGCAGTTCTTC. The encoded protein is CATSPSGTNLNEQFF.

Details on this clonotype: This may arise from a read error, as a much more abundant clone is one base away. The chain employs TRBV5-1 and TRBJ2-5; D may match TRBD1 or TRBD2 (5 bases each). The CDR3 loop spans 16 amino acids. CDR1 SGHRS and CDR2 YFSETQ come from the germline V gene. The CDR3 nucleotides are TGCGCCAGCATCTTGCGGGCCGGCCAGGGCCAAGAGACCCAGTACTTC. Translation: CASILRAGQGQETQYF.

As concerns this clonotype: Just one base apart from a much larger clone, this may be a read error. This CDR3 fails to terminate in the conserved phenylalanine or tryptophan, so it likely reflects a read error. V gene TRBV6-1 combines with J gene TRBJ1-1; weak D call: TRBD1 (5 bases). The CDR3 has 13 amino acids. V lost 3 bases to trimming and J lost 1 base, with 6 bases between them. Per the germline V gene, CDR1 is MNHNS and CDR2 is SASEGT. The CDR3 is CASSDGGNTEAFL. The DNA for the CDR3 is TGTGCCAGCAGTGACGGGGGGAACACTGAAGCTTTCCTT.

In its sample, this clonotype was seen many times. The gene calls are TRBV27 and TRBJ2-7; 9 bases line up with TRBD2. The germline V gene has CDR1 MNHEY and CDR2 SMNVEV (reference sequence). The V segment lost 2 bases and the J segment 9 bases; nucleotides outside the gene matches: 11. This CDR3 is 15 amino acids long. CDR3 nucleotides: TGTGCCAGCAGTTTAAAAGGACTAGCGACCACCGTGCAGTACTTC. This encodes CASSLKGLATTVQYF.

The rearrangement links TRBV10-3 to TRBJ1-2, with 7 bases lining up with TRBD1. Per the germline V gene, CDR1 is ENHRY and CDR2 is SYGVKD. The CDR3 totals 14 residues. V lost 6 bases, J lost 2 bases, and 6 bases stayed unmatched. CDR3 amino acids: CAIRPGQRNYGYTF. For the CDR3, the DNA is TGTGCCATCAGACCGGGACAGCGAAACTATGGCTACACCTTC.

The chain couples TRBV20-1 to TRBJ1-6, with D possibly matching TRBD1 (5 bases). The length of the CDR3 is 15 residues. The germline gives CDR1 DFQATT, CDR2 SNEGSKA (reference sequence). V was clipped by 3 bases and J by 7 bases, with 16 bases between them. CDR3 DNA: TGCAGTGCTAGGAACCATGGGGAGGGGAATTCACCCCTCCACTTT. Translated, it gives CSARNHGEGNSPLHF.

The table lists this clonotype with many counts. The V gene is TRBV3-1, the J gene TRBJ1-2, with D hard to call. Germline CDR1 reads LGHDT; CDR2 reads YNNKEL (reference sequence). There are 11 residues in the CDR3. The V and J ends lost 3 bases and 6 bases respectively, with 5 bases between them. This CDR3 is CASSHRDGYTF. CDR3 in DNA: TGTGCCAGCAGCCATAGGGATGGCTACACCTTC. The full variable domain, in which reference TRBV3-1 and TRBJ1-2 provide the parts outside the CDR3, is DTAVSQTPKYLVTQMGNDKSIKCEQNLGHDTMYWYKQDSKKFLKIMFSYNNKELIINETVPNRFSPKSPDKAHLNLHINSLELGDSAVYFCASSHRDGYTFGSGTRLTVV.

This clonotype was counted at least ten times. The genes are TRBV6-5 and TRBJ2-7; D possibly corresponds to TRBD1 (5 bases). CDR1 and CDR2 (germline): MNHEY, SVGAGI. The CDR3 sequence is 14 residues long. The V end lost 0 bases, the J end lost 2 bases, and 8 bases lay between the germline ends. CDR3 DNA: TGTGCCAGCAGTTACTCTACACAGGCCTACGAGCAGTACTTC. Its translation: CASSYSTQAYEQYF.

There are a few counts of this clonotype. This sequence joins TRBV19 and TRBJ2-1; 9 bases align to TRBD2. The junction had 17 bases not matched to a gene; V was cut back by 10 bases and J by 4 bases. Germline loops: CDR1 LNHDA, CDR2 SQIVND (reference sequence). CDR3 length: 17 amino acids. The CDR3 sequence: CATSGGSGSGTYNEQFF. The DNA of the CDR3 is TGTGCCACCTCGGGGGGTAGCGGGAGTGGGACTTACAATGAGCAGTTCTTC.

The chain carries TRBV20-1 and TRBJ2-5, with 8 positions matching TRBD1. This CDR3 has 13 residues. V was clipped by 6 bases and J by 6 bases; unmatched bases: 9. The germline gives CDR1 DFQATT, CDR2 SNEGSKA (reference sequence). CDR3 bases: TGCAGTGCCACAAGGACAGGGAGAAAGACCCAGTACTTC. This gives the protein CSATRTGRKTQYF.

This clonotype was seen a few times. This sequence joins TRBV29-1 and TRBJ1-2; D remains unclear. V lost 7 bases and J 4 bases, leaving 10 bases between the germline ends. The CDR3 is 11 residues long. Germline V lookup: CDR1 SQVTM, CDR2 ANQGSEA. CDR3 sequence: CSASQVYGYTF. CDR3 bases: TGCAGCGCCTCCCAAGTCTATGGCTACACCTTC.

This clonotype appeared a few times. This sequence joins TRBV5-1 and TRBJ2-2; 10 positions agree with TRBD1. V was clipped by 2 bases and J by 5 bases; unmatched bases: 3. There are 15 residues in the CDR3. Germline V CDR1 and CDR2: SGHRS, YFSETQ. Written as DNA, the CDR3 is TGCGCCAGCAGCTTCGGGACAGGGGAAACCGGGGAGCTGTTTTTT. Amino acids: CASSFGTGETGELFF.

Comment on this clonotype: This may be a read error, as it is one base from a much larger clone. The rearrangement links TRBV7-9 to TRBJ2-7; D perhaps matches TRBD1 (5 bases). The V gene's germline CDR1 is SEHNR and CDR2 FQNEAQ (reference sequence). This CDR3 is 14 amino acids long. The V end lost 5 bases, the J end lost 8 bases, and 19 bases lay between the germline ends. The CDR3 protein is CASSPTPGSYKQYF. CDR3 bases: TGTGCCAGCAGCCCCACGCCAGGGTCATACAAGCAGTACTTC.

This clonotype was found many times. The V call is TRBV12-5, the J call TRBJ2-2; possible D gene TRBD2, 6 bases. Trimming removed 6 bases at V and 0 bases at J, with 11 bases between. In germline, CDR1 is LGHNT, CDR2 FRNRAP. The CDR3 is 15 residues long. CDR3 in amino acids: CASGQDYPNTGELFF. The CDR3 DNA reads as TGTGCTAGTGGCCAGGACTACCCGAACACCGGGGAGCTGTTTTTT.

This clonotype was detected ten times or more. The chain combines TRBV18 with TRBJ1-1, with D uncertain. CDR1 is KGHSH, CDR2 LQKENI, per germline. The CDR3 sequence is 15 residues long. The V end was cut by 1 base, the J end by 0 bases, with 9 bases between. The DNA for the CDR3 is TGTGCCAGCTCACCACGGGAAGCCATGAACACTGAAGCTTTCTTT. This sequence encodes CASSPREAMNTEAFF.

At least ten counts were recorded for this clonotype. The V gene is TRBV13, the J gene TRBJ2-1; D is ambiguous. Germline assignment: CDR1 PRHDT and CDR2 FYEKMQ (reference sequence). The CDR3 has 15 residues. Deletions cut 5 bases from V and 5 bases from J, with 16 bases between. CDR3 in DNA: TGTGCCAGCAGCGAACGCCCTAGAACGAACAATGAGCAGTTCTTC. This codes for CASSERPRTNNEQFF.

This chain links TRBV7-3 with TRBJ2-3; D might be TRBD2 (5 bases). The V gene lost 8 bases and the J gene lost 1 base, with 13 bases spanning the gap. Germline loops: CDR1 SGHTA, CDR2 FQGTGA. The CDR3 runs to 14 residues. The DNA for the CDR3 is TGTGCCAGCTCCCCCATTAGCGGCACAGATACGCAGTATTTT. This translates into CASSPISGTDTQYF.

This clonotype has ten or more counts. This sequence joins TRBV11-2 and TRBJ2-6; no firm D call. The V end was cut by 5 bases, the J end by 4 bases, with 15 bases between. The length of the CDR3 is 16 residues. CDR1 SGHAT and CDR2 FQNNGV come from the germline V gene. CDR3 loop: CASSAPTVPGANVLTF. The CDR3 DNA reads TGTGCCAGCAGCGCGCCGACCGTCCCCGGGGCCAACGTCCTGACTTTC.

This clonotype was seen repeatedly, ten times or more. This chain connects TRBV3-1 to TRBJ2-7; 7 bases match TRBD2. The CDR3 is 16 residues long. V was clipped by 1 base and J by 3 bases; unmatched bases: 9. The germline CDR1 and CDR2 sequences are LGHDT and YNNKEL (reference sequence). The DNA of the CDR3 is TGTGCCAGCAGCCAAGGAGATGGTAGCGGGCTCTACGAGCAGTACTTC. This gives the protein CASSQGDGSGLYEQYF.

The V call is TRBV6-1, the J call TRBJ2-7, with D hard to call. This CDR3 has 12 amino acids. Germline CDR1 MNHNS, CDR2 SASEGT. The V end lost 6 bases, the J end lost 6 bases, and 12 bases lay between the germline ends. The DNA of the CDR3 is TGTGCCAGCAGGTTTCGTCTTGGCGAGCAGTACTTC. It specifies CASRFRLGEQYF.

This clonotype was found a few times. V usage is TRBV25-1 and J usage is TRBJ1-6; no clear D. Germline CDR1 reads MGHDK; CDR2 reads SYGVNS. Trimming removed 6 bases at V and 7 bases at J, with 10 bases between. The length of the CDR3 is 13 residues. The CDR3 here is CASRTRMNSPLHF. The CDR3 DNA reads as TGTGCCAGCAGAACAAGAATGAATTCACCCCTCCACTTT.